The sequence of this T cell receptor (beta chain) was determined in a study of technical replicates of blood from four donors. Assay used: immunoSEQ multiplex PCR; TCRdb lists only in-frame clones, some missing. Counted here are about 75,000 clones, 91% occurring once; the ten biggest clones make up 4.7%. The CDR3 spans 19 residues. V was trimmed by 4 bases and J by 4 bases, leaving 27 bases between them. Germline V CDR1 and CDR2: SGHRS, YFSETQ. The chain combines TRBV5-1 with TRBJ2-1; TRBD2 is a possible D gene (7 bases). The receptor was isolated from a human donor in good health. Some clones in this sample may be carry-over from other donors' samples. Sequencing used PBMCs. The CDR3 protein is CASSPYRALAEVTYNEQFF. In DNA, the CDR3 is TGCGCCAGCAGCCCCTACAGGGCTCTAGCGGAGGTTACGTACAATGAGCAGTTCTTC.